The rows below give T cell receptor beta chains drawn from one sample of a study of shared clonotypes between healthy human individuals. Profiled with immunoSEQ multiplex PCR; TCRdb holds only in-frame clones, not every one. The sample consists of approximately 720,000 clones, about 92% of them appearing once. Sequenced: naive CD8+ T cells sorted from blood. The receptors here all came from a man aged 25-45 years in good health. Each CDR3 is given with its conserved first and last residue. Fields, in order: V gene, D gene, J gene, CDR3 protein, CDR3 DNA. D genes are given only for firm matches.

V gene: TRBV5-8
D gene: NA
J gene: TRBJ2-5
CDR3 protein: CASSYRETQYF
CDR3 DNA: TGTGCCAGCAGCTACCGAGAGACCCAGTACTTC

V gene: TRBV10-3
D gene: NA
J gene: TRBJ2-7
CDR3 protein: CAIRTDGPYEQYF
CDR3 DNA: TGTGCCATCAGAACCGATGGCCCCTACGAGCAGTACTTC

V gene: TRBV25-1
D gene: NA
J gene: TRBJ2-5
CDR3 protein: CASSELGEETQYF
CDR3 DNA: TGTGCCAGCAGTGAGTTGGGGGAAGAGACCCAGTACTTC

V gene: TRBV27
D gene: NA
J gene: TRBJ2-7
CDR3 protein: CASSTGSGGAYEQYF
CDR3 DNA: TGTGCCAGCAGTACTGGGTCAGGGGGGGCCTACGAGCAGTACTTC

V gene: TRBV7-9
D gene: NA
J gene: TRBJ2-7
CDR3 protein: CASILDGGYYEQYF
CDR3 DNA: TGTGCCAGCATCCTCGACGGGGGTTACTACGAGCAGTACTTC

V gene: TRBV2
D gene: TRBD2
J gene: TRBJ2-5
CDR3 protein: CASTGRREGRETQYF
CDR3 DNA: TGTGCCAGCACGGGAAGGCGGGAGGGACGGGAGACCCAGTACTTC

V gene: TRBV13
D gene: TRBD2
J gene: TRBJ2-7
CDR3 protein: CASSLAGLAGGWEQYF
CDR3 DNA: TGTGCCAGCAGCTTGGCCGGACTAGCGGGAGGGTGGGAGCAGTACTTC

V gene: TRBV5-1
D gene: TRBD1
J gene: TRBJ1-1
CDR3 protein: CASSLKPGGLTEAFF
CDR3 DNA: TGCGCCAGCAGCTTGAAGCCAGGGGGCCTCACTGAAGCTTTCTTT

V gene: TRBV19
D gene: TRBD2
J gene: TRBJ2-1
CDR3 protein: CASSLPGLSLNEQFF
CDR3 DNA: TGTGCCAGTAGTTTACCGGGACTATCGCTAAATGAGCAGTTCTTC

V gene: TRBV5-7
D gene: NA
J gene: TRBJ1-4
CDR3 protein: CASSLTSATNEKLFF
CDR3 DNA: TGTGCCAGCAGCCTCACTTCTGCAACTAATGAAAAACTGTTTTTT

V gene: TRBV4-2
D gene: NA
J gene: TRBJ2-7
CDR3 protein: CASSQVGGQGEQYF
CDR3 DNA: TGTGCCAGCAGCCAAGTCGGAGGCCAGGGGGAGCAGTACTTC

V gene: TRBV7-9
D gene: TRBD2
J gene: TRBJ2-5
CDR3 protein: CASSPLPLLAGGPSETQYF
CDR3 DNA: TGTGCCAGCAGCCCATTACCCCTACTAGCGGGAGGGCCCTCAGAGACCCAGTACTTC

V gene: TRBV7-3
D gene: NA
J gene: TRBJ2-1
CDR3 protein: CASSLLDNEQFF
CDR3 DNA: TGTGCCAGCAGCTTGTTGGACAATGAGCAGTTCTTC